This T cell receptor (beta chain) was obtained from a study of metastatic and nonmetastatic thyroid tumors. The wider study: Repertoires of blood and of tissue (tumor or nodule) from malignant and benign thyroid patients were compared.

Germline loops: CDR1 GTSNPN, CDR2 SVGIG (reference sequence). Trimming removed 4 bases from V and 2 bases from J, with 12 bases in between. The CDR3 runs 13 residues. Study-level points and caveats: In both blood and tumor samples, TCR beta diversity was reported significantly higher for malignant than benign nodules.

Methods used by the authors: Variation in CDR3 across clinicopathological groups served as the basis for constructing a distant-metastasis classifier in papillary thyroid cancer. Using MiXCR, TCRdb re-called clones from the PCR reads. TCRdb, not the authors, supplied the V and J calls. Seen here are approximately 21,000 clones, 28% observed once, and the top ten hold approximately 15%. No treatment had been given to any patient before thyroid surgery. With regard to this clone: Its antigen is currently unknown.

The sequencing input was tumor tissue. The receptor was isolated from a male donor with papillary thyroid cancer or a benign thyroid nodule (not recorded which). Some clones in this sample may be carry-over from other donors' samples. The chain combines TRBV30 with TRBJ2-7; D may correspond to TRBD1 or TRBD2 (5 bases each). CDR3 residues: CAWNLGVAYEQYF. CDR3 coding DNA: TGTGCCTGGAATTTGGGGGTCGCCTACGAGCAGTACTTC.